The rows below give T cell receptor beta chains drawn from one sample of a study of T cell repertoires in cytomegalovirus infection. TCRdb re-analysed the reads in MiXCR, keeping a single row per CDR3 protein. The sample has 830,000 or so distinct CDR3 sequences, over 25% seen once; the top ten hold under 15%. The antigens these receptors bind are not known. Material: cultured CD8+ T cells from PBMCs, obtained from culture after CMV antigen stimulation. All receptors derive from a human donor in good health (CMV status not recorded). Some clones in this sample may be carry-over from other donors' samples. Both conserved end residues are trimmed from each CDR3. Rows give clone size only sometimes, using once, few, many, or a class for an expanded clone.

clone_size: few; v_call: TRBV6-5; cdr3_aa: ASSYSGSWASYGYT
clone_size: NA; v_call: TRBV7-9; cdr3_aa: ASSIGGGVAF
clone_size: NA; v_call: TRBV7-9; cdr3_aa: ASSRSLNSPLH
clone_size: few; v_call: TRBV11-2; cdr3_aa: ASSFYPVKGEPSYEQY
clone_size: few; v_call: TRBV7-6; cdr3_aa: ASSLGGHQGYGYT
clone_size: few; v_call: TRBV6-2/TRBV6-3; cdr3_aa: ASSYGGYSGANVLT
clone_size: few; v_call: TRBV28; cdr3_aa: ASSSAPGTRNTGELF
clone_size: NA; v_call: TRBV5-5; cdr3_aa: ASSPFSRGGGGNTEAF
clone_size: few; v_call: TRBV7-9; cdr3_aa: ASSLVGTERSYEQY
clone_size: many; v_call: TRBV12-3/TRBV12-4; cdr3_aa: ASSSPRPAGAFYYEQF
clone_size: NA; v_call: TRBV12-3/TRBV12-4; cdr3_aa: ASSLSQGRWGTDTQY
clone_size: few; v_call: TRBV9; cdr3_aa: ASSVEGLADEQY
clone_size: NA; v_call: TRBV6-6; cdr3_aa: ASRSGQGTLEQY
clone_size: few; v_call: TRBV12-3/TRBV12-4; cdr3_aa: ASQQFLVSSSTDTQY
clone_size: many; v_call: TRBV7-2; cdr3_aa: ASSLESGQGHNEQF
clone_size: NA; v_call: TRBV6-6; cdr3_aa: ASNARGGKETQY
clone_size: NA; v_call: TRBV12-3/TRBV12-4; cdr3_aa: ASSLGGSGDGELF
clone_size: NA; v_call: TRBV7-9; cdr3_aa: ASSLALDRRKQY
clone_size: NA; v_call: TRBV6-5; cdr3_aa: ASSYAMSTGELF
clone_size: NA; v_call: TRBV27; cdr3_aa: ASSSEGAYTEAF
clone_size: NA; v_call: TRBV29-1; cdr3_aa: SIDMLDSYGYT
clone_size: NA; v_call: TRBV3-1; cdr3_aa: ASSQSSGGPNEQF
clone_size: few; v_call: TRBV12-3/TRBV12-4; cdr3_aa: ASSLWEQETQY
clone_size: many; v_call: TRBV12-3/TRBV12-4; cdr3_aa: ASSATWTGGYEQY
clone_size: NA; v_call: TRBV9; cdr3_aa: ASSPASGGSYNEQF
clone_size: NA; v_call: TRBV6-2/TRBV6-3; cdr3_aa: ASSYIGDTQY
clone_size: few; v_call: TRBV4-1; cdr3_aa: ASSPSGRGGPYNEQF
clone_size: NA; v_call: TRBV15; cdr3_aa: ATSQVTTETDFEETQY
clone_size: NA; v_call: TRBV14; cdr3_aa: ASSGYRDIGGETQY
clone_size: few; v_call: TRBV11-1; cdr3_aa: ASTPSEGTAEAF
clone_size: few; v_call: TRBV2; cdr3_aa: ASSGGTTTSYEQY
clone_size: few; v_call: TRBV6-1; cdr3_aa: ASSVVRTGRRETQY
clone_size: many; v_call: TRBV7-9; cdr3_aa: ASSATGAYEQY
clone_size: once; v_call: TRBV4-2; cdr3_aa: AGSQGDSLAGGRGTDTQY